The 22 T cell receptor beta chains below were found in one sample sequenced in a study of cytomegalovirus exposure and HLA in healthy donors. Vbeta (60) and Jbeta (13) primers were used in the PCR. Clones were sequenced by immunoSEQ multiplex PCR, and TCRdb holds only the in-frame ones, with some missing. The specimen's table records fewer than 45,000 clones. Input material: PBMCs. The origin of the receptors is a man in his forties in good health and CMV-seropositive.

The chain links TRBV19 to TRBJ2-2; 11 nucleotides match TRBD2. CDR1 and CDR2 from the germline V gene are LNHDA and SQIVND (reference sequence). The CDR3 contains 16 residues. Losses at the gene ends were 1 base for V and 4 bases for J; bases not matched to a gene: 2. In DNA form, the CDR3 reads TGTGCCAGTAGTATAGGTAGCGGGAGGGCCACCGGGGAGCTGTTTTTT. Its translation: CASSIGSGRATGELFF.

The V call is TRBV2, the J call TRBJ2-7; no clear D. The CDR3 totals 12 residues. CDR1 is SNHLY and CDR2 is FYNNEI in the germline V gene. The V end was cut by 6 bases, the J end by 5 bases, with 11 bases between. CDR3 DNA sequence: TGTGCCAGCAGATTGACAACCCACGAGCAGTACTTC. Encoded protein: CASRLTTHEQYF.

V is TRBV29-1 and J is TRBJ2-3; no firm D call. Between the trimmed V and J ends, which lost 7 bases and 2 bases, there was a span of 10 bases. Germline loops: CDR1 SQVTM, CDR2 ANQGSEA. The CDR3 totals 12 residues. The CDR3: CSAHYFTDTQYF. The CDR3, as DNA: TGCAGCGCCCACTACTTCACAGATACGCAGTATTTT.

The V call is TRBV30, the J call TRBJ2-3; 7 nucleotides line up with TRBD1. V shed 2 bases, J shed 3 bases, and the junction held 2 bases outside the gene matches. Germline-derived CDR1 and CDR2 are GTSNPN and SVGIG (reference sequence). This CDR3 contains 13 residues. In DNA form, the CDR3 reads TGTGCCTGGAGTAACAGGGGAACAGATACGCAGTATTTT. Its protein is CAWSNRGTDTQYF.

The chain links TRBV4-2 to TRBJ1-1; D gene uncertain. CDR3 length: 14 amino acids. V was clipped by 4 bases and J by 6 bases, with 15 bases between them. The germline gives CDR1 LGHNA, CDR2 YNFKEQ. The CDR3 DNA follows: TGTGCCAGCAGCCTAGGTTACGGGAGCTCTGAAGCTTTCTTT. Amino acid sequence: CASSLGYGSSEAFF.

V usage is TRBV7-2 and J usage is TRBJ1-2; possible D gene TRBD1, 6 bases. This CDR3 is 14 amino acids long. Germline CDR1 SGHTA, CDR2 FQGNSA. V lost 6 bases and J 8 bases, leaving 19 bases between the germline ends. In nucleotides, the CDR3 is TGTGCCAGCAGTCCTCCGGGACACCCTACGGGCTACACCTTC. Amino acids: CASSPPGHPTGYTF. The full variable domain, in which reference TRBV7-2 and TRBJ1-2 provide the parts outside the CDR3, is GAGVSQSPSNKVTEKGKDVELRCDPISGHTALYWYRQSLGQGLEFLIYFQGNSAPDKSGLPSDRFSAERTGGSVSTLTIQRTQQEDSAVYLCASSPPGHPTGYTFGSGTRLTVV.

This chain connects TRBV7-9 to TRBJ2-7; a weak D match, TRBD1 (6 bases). Per the germline V gene, CDR1 is SEHNR and CDR2 is FQNEAQ (reference sequence). This CDR3 region has 15 residues. The ends were cut back, 7 bases at V and 5 bases at J, with 21 bases in the middle. Here the CDR3 reads CASTVRGTLGHEQYF. The CDR3 nucleotides are TGTGCCAGCACCGTTAGGGGGACACTAGGCCACGAGCAGTACTTC.

The V and J genes are TRBV27 and TRBJ1-1, with TRBD1 as a possible D gene (5 bases). This CDR3 has 14 amino acids. The germline CDR1 and CDR2 sequences are MNHEY and SMNVEV (reference sequence). V was trimmed by 6 bases and J by 5 bases, leaving 16 bases between them. CDR3 nucleotide sequence: TGTGCCAGCAGACGGGACGGGGGGTGGACTGAAGCTTTCTTT. It specifies CASRRDGGWTEAFF.

The rearrangement joins TRBV6-1 to TRBJ2-3; D uncertain. The length of the CDR3 is 15 residues. Germline CDR1 reads MNHNS; CDR2 reads SASEGT. Deletions cut 2 bases from V and 0 bases from J, with 9 bases between. The CDR3 DNA reads as TGTGCCAGCAGTGAATCGGTGGGCAGCACAGATACGCAGTATTTT. The encoded protein is CASSESVGSTDTQYF.

The J gene is TRBJ2-7, the V gene TRBV10-2, with D possibly matching TRBD1 (6 bases). With 6 bases removed from V and 0 bases from J, the gap between germline ends came to 9 bases. CDR1 is WSHSY, CDR2 SAAADI, per germline. This CDR3 region has 13 residues. Written as DNA, the CDR3 is TGCGCCAGCAGGGGGGACATCTCCTACGAGCAGTACTTC. The encoded protein is CASRGDISYEQYF.

This sequence joins TRBV9 and TRBJ2-1; TRBD2 matches 9 bases. The CDR3 covers 14 residues. CDR1 and CDR2 from the germline V gene are SGDLS and YYNGEE. V lost 0 bases and J lost 7; bases outside the gene matches: 2. CDR3 region: CASSVGTSENEQFF. CDR3 nucleotides: TGTGCCAGCAGCGTAGGGACTAGCGAGAATGAGCAGTTCTTC.

The rearrangement joins TRBV18 to TRBJ1-5; TRBD1 agrees at 9 bases. The CDR3 covers 16 residues. V dropped 2 bases and J dropped 4; count of bases not matched to a gene: 6. Germline V gene lookup returns CDR1 KGHSH and CDR2 LQKENI. This chain's CDR3 is CASSPTPTGGNQPQHF. The CDR3 DNA sequence: TGTGCCAGCTCACCAACCCCGACAGGGGGGAATCAGCCCCAGCATTTT.

The chain employs TRBV4-1 and TRBJ2-5, with D perhaps matching TRBD2 (5 bases). Germline CDR1 MGHRA, CDR2 YSYEKL. The CDR3 length is 13 residues. V gave up 2 bases and J gave up 7 bases, with 11 bases separating them. CDR3 DNA sequence: TGCGCCAGCAGCCAACAGGTAGAGGGGACCCAGTACTTC. Its protein product is CASSQQVEGTQYF.

The rearrangement uses TRBV15 and TRBJ2-6; D might be TRBD1 (6 bases). CDR3 size: 18 residues. The germline CDR1 and CDR2 sequences are LNHNV and YYDKDF (reference sequence). V shed 4 bases and J shed 2 bases, with 18 bases lying between them. CDR3 residues: CATSTPRDTSTGANVLTF. In nucleotides, the CDR3 is TGTGCCACCAGCACCCCCCGGGACACTTCCACTGGGGCCAACGTCCTGACTTTC. The variable domain in full, completed from reference TRBV15 and TRBJ2-6, reads DAMVIQNPRYQVTQFGKPVTLSCSQTLNHNVMYWYQQKSSQAPKLLFHYYDKDFNNEADTPDNFQSRRPNTSFCFLDIRSPGLGDTAMYLCATSTPRDTSTGANVLTFGAGSRLTVL.

The CDR3: CASSPGREVGELFF. The CDR3, as DNA: TGTGCCAGCAGCCCCGGCAGGGAGGTCGGGGAGCTGTTTTTT. The gene calls are TRBV5-4 and TRBJ2-2; tentatively, D is TRBD2 (6 bases). Germline CDR1 reads SGHNT; CDR2 reads YYREEE (reference sequence). There are 14 residues in the CDR3. Trimming took 4 bases from V and 7 from J, leaving 14 bases between them.

A word on this clone: In the same sample, other DNA sequences code for this CDR3. The chain employs TRBV7-2 and TRBJ1-2; 7 bases align to TRBD1. CDR1 is SGHTA, CDR2 FQGNSA, per germline. J gave up 5 bases and V 5 bases, and 5 bases lay outside the gene matches. The CDR3 has 13 residues. CDR3 bases: TGTGCCAGCAGCCCAGGGACAGAGTATGGCTACACCTTC. Its protein is CASSPGTEYGYTF.

This rearrangement joins TRBV6-5 to TRBJ2-7; TRBD2 might be the D (6 bases). Germline V lookup: CDR1 MNHEY, CDR2 SVGAGI. The CDR3 has 14 residues. Trimming cost V 6 bases and J 0 bases, with 12 bases left between them. The DNA of the CDR3 is TGTGCCAGCAGGGGTCTAGCGACCTCCTACGAGCAGTACTTC. This encodes CASRGLATSYEQYF.

The rearrangement uses TRBV27 and TRBJ2-7; TRBD2 aligns across 9 bases. Unmatched junction bases numbered 4, after V lost 8 bases and J lost 2 bases. This CDR3 spans 13 amino acids. Germline values: CDR1 MNHEY, CDR2 SMNVEV (reference sequence). Written as DNA, the CDR3 is TGTGCCAGCTGGACTAGCGCGCCCTACGAGCAGTACTTC. Its protein is CASWTSAPYEQYF.

The chain links TRBV27 to TRBJ2-1; D possibly corresponds to TRBD2 (7 bases). The CDR3 spans 16 residues. V was trimmed by 5 bases and J by 1 base, leaving 15 bases between them. Germline CDR1 and CDR2: MNHEY and SMNVEV (reference sequence). The DNA for the CDR3 is TGTGCCAGCAGTCCCCTGGGGGGGACATCCTACAATGAGCAGTTCTTC. Its protein product is CASSPLGGTSYNEQFF.

The chain combines TRBV29-1 with TRBJ2-2, with 7 bases aligning to TRBD2. The trim removed 3 bases at V and 9 bases at J, leaving 4 bases unmatched. CDR3 size: 12 residues. Germline V CDR1 and CDR2: SQVTM, ANQGSEA. CDR3 amino acids: CSVDWEGRELFF. The DNA for the CDR3 is TGCAGCGTTGATTGGGAGGGCCGGGAGCTGTTTTTT.

The chain couples TRBV5-6 to TRBJ2-7; D gene unclear. The CDR3 totals 12 residues. V dropped 2 bases and J dropped 2 bases, with 5 bases sitting between them. Germline CDR1 reads SGHDT; CDR2 reads YYEEEE. The CDR3 loop reads CASSFEAYEQYF. DNA for the CDR3: TGTGCCAGCAGCTTTGAGGCCTACGAGCAGTACTTC.

The chain couples TRBV10-2 to TRBJ1-1; D is possibly TRBD1 (5 bases). The CDR3 sequence is 11 residues long. Germline V lookup: CDR1 WSHSY, CDR2 SAAADI. Trimming cost V 6 bases and J 6 bases, with 8 bases left between them. CDR3 in DNA: TGCGCCAGCAGGGGGGGACCTGAAGCTTTCTTT. Its protein is CASRGGPEAFF.